Following are 18 T cell receptor beta chains from one sample sequenced in a study of cytomegalovirus exposure and HLA in healthy donors (dated by TCRdb to the late 2010s). Library generation was performed with the immunoSEQ multiplex PCR assay. The multiplex PCR relied on a mix of 60 forward primers for TCR Vbeta segments and 13 reverse primers for TCR Jbeta segments. The clones in this table, taken by TCRdb from immuneACCESS, are in-frame only. Not every clone is retained; where verified, under half of the shortfall comes from an unresolved V gene, and the cause of the rest is unknown. For this sample the table gives about 130,000 clones, of which 65% to 80% were detected only once. Of the sample, about 2.9% falls within the top ten clones. Source material: PBMCs. These receptors all come from a man aged 35-49 years in good health and CMV-seronegative.

This clone has just one count. The rearrangement links TRBV4-3 to TRBJ2-1; D is unresolved. The CDR3 contains 14 residues. V was cut by 1 base and J by 6 bases, with 10 bases left in between. Looked up from germline, CDR1 is LGHNA and CDR2 is YSLEER. The CDR3 bases are TGCGCCAGCAGCCAAGTTACAGCCCGCAATGAGCAGTTCTTC. It codes for CASSQVTARNEQFF.

V is TRBV5-1 and J is TRBJ2-3, with 8 bases matching TRBD2. This CDR3 has 16 amino acids. After removal of 4 bases from V and 2 bases from J, the junction contained 9 bases not matched to a gene. Germline V gene lookup returns CDR1 SGHRS and CDR2 YFSETQ. The CDR3 spells CASSEYSGTDTDTQYF. CDR3 nucleotides: TGCGCCAGCAGCGAATATAGCGGGACTGACACAGATACGCAGTATTTT.

The rearrangement joins TRBV10-3 to TRBJ2-2, with TRBD1 as a possible D gene (5 bases). V lost 4 bases and J 3 bases, leaving 6 bases between the germline ends. Germline V gene sequence: CDR1 ENHRY, CDR2 SYGVKD. This CDR3 has 13 amino acids. This chain's CDR3 is CAISGQYTGELFF. CDR3 bases: TGTGCCATCAGTGGACAGTACACCGGGGAGCTGTTTTTT.

The sample holds a few counts of this clone. The V and J genes are TRBV6-1 and TRBJ2-2; a possible D gene is TRBD1 (6 bases). The CDR3 has 14 amino acids. V lost 4 bases and J lost 1, with 7 bases in between. The germline V gene has CDR1 MNHNS and CDR2 SASEGT. CDR3 bases: TGTGCCAGCAGTGGCAGGGGGAACACCGGGGAGCTGTTTTTT. Translation: CASSGRGNTGELFF.

The rearrangement uses TRBV6-5 and TRBJ2-1, with TRBD2 matching over 7 bases. Germline CDR1 reads MNHEY; CDR2 reads SVGAGI. The CDR3 covers 15 residues. The trim removed 3 bases at V and 2 bases at J, leaving 4 bases unmatched. CDR3 loop: CASSYLAGAYNEQFF. The CDR3 DNA is TGTGCCAGCAGTTATTTAGCGGGTGCCTACAATGAGCAGTTCTTC.

This chain connects TRBV23-1 to TRBJ1-2; TRBD1 agrees at 12 bases. TRBV23-1 carries the ORF label, with uncertain function. With V trimmed by 8 bases and J by 8 bases, 15 bases remained unmatched. The CDR3 extends over 16 amino acids. The CDR3 reads CASAQFTGTGGWGYTF. The CDR3 DNA reads as TGCGCCAGCGCGCAATTCACCGGGACAGGGGGCTGGGGCTACACCTTC.

This clone was detected once. The rearrangement joins TRBV19 to TRBJ1-5; possibly TRBD1 for D (5 bases). Germline lookup yields CDR1 LNHDA and CDR2 SQIVND (reference sequence). Trimming removed 3 bases at V and 3 bases at J, with 9 bases between. The CDR3 covers 14 residues. CDR3 nucleotide sequence: TGTGCCAGTAGTATTCCAGGGATCAATCAGCCCCAGCATTTT. Protein sequence: CASSIPGINQPQHF. The full variable domain, with the rest looked up from reference TRBV19 and TRBJ1-5, is DGGITQSPKYLFRKEGQNVTLSCEQNLNHDAMYWYRQDPGQGLRLIYYSQIVNDFQKGDIAEGYSVSREKKESFPLTVTSAQKNPTAFYLCASSIPGINQPQHFGDGTRLSIL.

V is TRBV7-9 and J is TRBJ1-1; TRBD1 matches 9 bases. Trimming removed 4 bases from V and 5 bases from J; junction bases left unmatched: 2. Looked up from germline, CDR1 is SEHNR and CDR2 is FQNEAQ (reference sequence). The CDR3 has 13 residues. The DNA of the CDR3 is TGTGCCAGCAGCTCCGACAGGGGGACTGAAGCTTTCTTT. This sequence encodes CASSSDRGTEAFF.

This clone was seen only a few times. CDR3 region: CAISEGGAGANVLTF. DNA for the CDR3: TGTGCCATCAGTGAGGGGGGGGCTGGGGCCAACGTCCTGACTTTC. The chain combines TRBV10-3 with TRBJ2-6; 7 bases are shared with TRBD2. The CDR3 runs 15 residues. Trimming at V came to 2 bases and at J to 2 bases, leaving 0 bases not matched to a gene. Germline CDR1 reads ENHRY; CDR2 reads SYGVKD.

V gene TRBV11-2 combines with J gene TRBJ2-1, with 11 bases identical to TRBD2. Germline V CDR1 and CDR2: SGHAT, FQNNGV. Trimming removed 6 bases from V and 9 bases from J; junction bases left unmatched: 10. This CDR3 comprises 15 residues. DNA for the CDR3: TGTGCCAGCAGACTAGCGGGAGTCCCCTTGGGTGAGCAGTTCTTC. Translating it yields CASRLAGVPLGEQFF.

This chain uses TRBV5-3 with TRBJ2-1, with D possibly matching TRBD2 (7 bases). TRBV5-3 is assigned to the ORF class and has an uncertain function. The length of the CDR3 is 15 residues. Trimming took 4 bases from V and 1 from J, leaving 12 bases between them. CDR3 bases: TGTGCCAGAAGCCGAGGGGGGGGGTCCTACAATGAGCAGTTCTTC. Its protein product is CARSRGGGSYNEQFF.

The chain uses TRBV4-1 and TRBJ2-4, with D tentatively TRBD2 (7 bases). Germline CDR1 MGHRA, CDR2 YSYEKL. The CDR3 length is 16 residues. Deletions cut 0 bases from V and 5 bases from J, with 14 bases between. Written as DNA, the CDR3 is TGCGCCAGCAGCCAAGATTGGGGGGGCGGAGAAAACATTCAGTACTTC. It specifies CASSQDWGGGENIQYF.

This clone was seen a single time. The chain combines TRBV5-5 with TRBJ2-7; D is possibly TRBD1 (6 bases). Germline V CDR1 and CDR2: SGHKS, YYEKEE (reference sequence). The CDR3 contains 12 residues. The V end lost 2 bases, the J end lost 3 bases, and 6 bases lay between the germline ends. CDR3 bases: TGTGCCAGCAGCTTACAGGGCTACGAGCAGTACTTC. Translating gives CASSLQGYEQYF.

V and J are TRBV11-2 and TRBJ2-2; 9 positions match TRBD1. CDR3 length: 16 residues. Germline values: CDR1 SGHAT, CDR2 FQNNGV. Unmatched junction bases numbered 6, after V lost 5 bases and J lost 2 bases. The CDR3 sequence: CASSLQGAGNTGELFF. Here the CDR3 DNA reads TGTGCCAGCAGCCTACAGGGGGCGGGTAACACCGGGGAGCTGTTTTTT.

This sequence joins TRBV2 and TRBJ2-1, with 16 bases aligning to TRBD2. The germline V gene encodes CDR1 SNHLY and CDR2 FYNNEI. This CDR3 is 16 amino acids long. The ends lost 6 bases at V and 8 bases at J; junction bases unmatched: 7. The CDR3 here is CASSDGTSGGADEQFF. DNA for the CDR3: TGTGCCAGCAGCGATGGGACTAGCGGGGGGGCGGATGAGCAGTTCTTC.

V is TRBV5-1 and J is TRBJ2-2; 8 nucleotides agree with TRBD2. There are 16 residues in the CDR3. Per germline, CDR1 SGHRS and CDR2 YFSETQ. The V gene end was trimmed by 4 bases and the J gene end by 0 bases; junction bases not matched to a gene: 5. CDR3 in DNA: TGCGCCAGCAGCACACATAGCGGGACGAACACCGGGGAGCTGTTTTTT. This translates into CASSTHSGTNTGELFF.

This clone came up once. This sequence joins TRBV7-2 and TRBJ2-7; 7 bases match TRBD2. CDR1 SGHTA and CDR2 FQGNSA come from the germline V gene. CDR3 length: 15 residues. Trimming cost V 6 bases and J 4 bases; bases outside gene matches: 12. The chain's CDR3 is CASSPLGGVSYEQYF. CDR3 in DNA: TGTGCCAGCAGTCCCCTGGGAGGGGTCTCATACGAGCAGTACTTC.

The DNA of the CDR3 is TGTGCCAGCAGAGCGGGAACCCAAGAGACCCAGTACTTC. It specifies CASRAGTQETQYF. The V and J genes are TRBV28 and TRBJ2-5; 7 nucleotides agree with TRBD2. Germline CDR1 MDHEN, CDR2 SYDVKM. This CDR3 has 13 residues. With 6 bases clipped from V and 1 base from J, the junction kept 2 bases outside the gene matches.